This is a list of T cell receptor beta chains from one sample in a study of blood T cell repertoires in COVID-19. Produced via immunoSEQ multiplex PCR; TCRdb's table is partial and in-frame only. The sample yields 95,000 to 100,000 clones, roughly 80% seen once. The sequencing sample was made of peripheral blood. The receptors stem from a woman at least 80 years old with acute or convalescent COVID-19. The CDR3 runs from the conserved cysteine through the conserved F or W. The D gene is left open where the match is weak. For some rows the clone size is stated as once, few or many, or as a class when expanded; others skip it.

TRBV7-2	TRBD2	TRBJ2-1	NA	TGTGCCAGCAGTCCCTCCTGGGCGGGGGGTTACAATGAGCAGTTCTTC	CASSPSWAGGYNEQFF
TRBV11-2	NA	TRBJ1-1	NA	TGTGCCAGCAGCTTAGAAGGCAGCAGGGGAACTGAAGCTTTCTTT	CASSLEGSRGTEAFF
TRBV28	TRBD1	TRBJ1-2	NA	TGTGCCAGCAGTTTATACGACAGGGCTAACTATGGCTACACCTTC	CASSLYDRANYGYTF
TRBV4-3	NA	TRBJ1-6	NA	TGCGCCAGCAGCCAAGAAACAGTGAATAATTCACCCCTCCACTTT	CASSQETVNNSPLHF
TRBV7-3	NA	TRBJ1-2	NA	TGTGCCAGCAGCTTAATGCCAGGGAAGAGCTATGGCTACACCTTC	CASSLMPGKSYGYTF
TRBV19	NA	TRBJ2-7	NA	TGTGCCAGTAGTATAAATCCTCGACAGGCTTCCTACGAGCAGTACTTC	CASSINPRQASYEQYF
TRBV9	TRBD2	TRBJ2-2	NA	TGTGCCAGCAGCACGCGGGGGGGCGGAATCACCGGGGAGCTGTTTTTT	CASSTRGGGITGELFF
TRBV6-5	TRBD2	TRBJ2-5	once	TGTGCCACCACAGGGGTAGGACTAGCGGTAGAGACCCAGTACTTC	CATTGVGLAVETQYF
TRBV10-3	NA	TRBJ1-2	NA	TGTGCCATCAGTGACAGGATAAACTATGGCTACACCTTC	CAISDRINYGYTF
TRBV7-2	NA	TRBJ2-5	NA	TGTGCCAGCAGCTTAGCGGTGCGGGGAGAGACCCAGTACTTC	CASSLAVRGETQYF
TRBV20-1	NA	TRBJ1-1	NA	TGCAGCGGGGGGGAAGCTTTCTTT	CSGGEAFF
TRBV28	TRBD1	TRBJ2-5	once	TGTGCCAGCAGTTCGGGACAGTTCGAAAAGACCCAGTACTTC	CASSSGQFEKTQYF
TRBV10-3	TRBD1	TRBJ1-6	NA	TGTGCCATCAGTGAGTACAGGGGGCTTAATTCACCCCTCCACTTT	CAISEYRGLNSPLHF
TRBV18	NA	TRBJ1-5	NA	TGTGCCAGCTCACCACCGGGGGGGAATCAGCCCCAGCATTTT	CASSPPGGNQPQHF
TRBV9	NA	TRBJ1-5	NA	TGTGCCAGCAGCGTACAGGGCAATCAGCCCCAGCATTTT	CASSVQGNQPQHF
TRBV9	TRBD2	TRBJ2-7	NA	TGTGCCAGCAGCGTAGCGGCCAGCGGGGTTGGCGAGCAGTACTTC	CASSVAASGVGEQYF
TRBV6-2/TRBV6-3	TRBD1	TRBJ1-2	few	TGTGCCAGCAGTTTGACAGGGCCAGCTAACTATGGCTACACCTTC	CASSLTGPANYGYTF
TRBV5-1	NA	TRBJ2-5	few	TGCGCCAGCAGCGCCTCTTCAGGGGGGGAGACCCAGTACTTC	CASSASSGGETQYF
TRBV9	TRBD1	TRBJ1-3	NA	TGTGCCAGCAGCTCCGGGGGGGGACAGGGGTTCGGAAACACCATATATTTT	CASSSGGGQGFGNTIYF
TRBV6-5	TRBD1	TRBJ1-4	NA	TGTGCCAGCAGTTACTCCAGGGGGCGAGATGAAAAACTGTTTTTT	CASSYSRGRDEKLFF
TRBV12-3/TRBV12-4	NA	TRBJ1-2	NA	TGTGCCAGCACCGGGGTAGGCGGCTACACCTTC	CASTGVGGYTF